This T cell receptor (beta chain) came from a study of T cell responses to AZD1222 COVID-19 vaccine. Germline V gene sequence: CDR1 MGHRA, CDR2 YSYEKL. The V and J ends lost 4 bases and 2 bases, in that order; junction bases with no gene match: 8. The CDR3 totals 16 residues. The protocol was immunoSEQ multiplex PCR, while the TCRdb copy is restricted to in-frame clones and leaves out a portion. The sample consists of approximately 150,000 clones, 94% of them appearing once. As regards this clone: The antigen remains undetermined.

Study-level findings and limits: Compared with day 0, the breadth and depth of the Spike-specific TCR repertoire rose significantly after two doses of AZD1222. Seropositive AZD1222 recipients at baseline numbered only 5 or 6. Spike regions recognized by vaccine-associated CD4 TCRs spanned the protein, led by 160-218 and 743-854. Donors were mostly white British, more females; clonal diversity possibly underestimated.

The sequences come from peripheral blood, collected 28 days after the second AZD1222 dose. J is TRBJ1-5 and V is TRBV4-1; the match to TRBD1 covers 7 bases. The clonotype was recovered from an adult who received the AZD1222 COVID-19 vaccine. CDR3 sequence reads: CASSPVSTGGNQPQHF. CDR3 nucleotide sequence: TGCGCCAGCAGCCCCGTCTCAACAGGGGGCAATCAGCCCCAGCATTTT.